This T cell receptor beta chain is from a study of cytomegalovirus exposure and HLA in healthy donors. CDR1 and CDR2 (germline): SEHNR, FQNEAQ (reference sequence). V dropped 2 bases and J dropped 3; count of bases not matched to a gene: 4. The CDR3 runs to 15 residues. Repertoires were generated with immunoSEQ multiplex PCR, while TCRdb's copy carries only in-frame clones and drops some. The sample lists fewer than 350,000 clones, approximately 90% seen once, with roughly 0.93% in the top ten. V usage is TRBV7-9 and J usage is TRBJ2-7; TRBD1 aligns across 10 bases. The source material was PBMCs. The sequence came from a woman younger than 35 in good health and CMV-seronegative. The CDR3 protein is CASSLLGQGNYEQYF. The CDR3 region has the DNA TGTGCCAGCAGCTTATTGGGACAGGGGAACTACGAGCAGTACTTC.